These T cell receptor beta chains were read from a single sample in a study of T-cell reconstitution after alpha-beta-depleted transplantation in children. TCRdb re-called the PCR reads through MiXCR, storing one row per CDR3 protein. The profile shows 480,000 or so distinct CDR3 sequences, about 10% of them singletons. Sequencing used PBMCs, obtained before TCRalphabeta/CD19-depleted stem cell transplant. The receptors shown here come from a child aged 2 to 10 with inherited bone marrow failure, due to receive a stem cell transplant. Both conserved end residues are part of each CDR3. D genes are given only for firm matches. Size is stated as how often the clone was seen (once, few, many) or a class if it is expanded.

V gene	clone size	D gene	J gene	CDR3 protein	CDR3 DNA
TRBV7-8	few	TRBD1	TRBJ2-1	CASSSGQGNYNEQFF	TGTGCCAGCAGCTCCGGACAGGGAAACTACAATGAGCAGTTCTTC
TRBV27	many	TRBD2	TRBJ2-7	CASSTPGGEQYF	TGTGCCAGCAGTACCCCGGGGGGCGAGCAGTACTTC
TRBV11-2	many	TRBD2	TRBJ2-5	CASSRGLAGVETQYF	TGTGCCAGCAGCCGAGGACTAGCGGGAGTGGAGACCCAGTACTTC
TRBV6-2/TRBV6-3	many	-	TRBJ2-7	CASKDSFRFYEQYF	TGTGCCAGCAAGGACTCATTTAGATTCTACGAGCAGTACTTC
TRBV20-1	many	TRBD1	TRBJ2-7	CSARGTGHYEQYF	TGCAGTGCTAGAGGGACAGGCCACTACGAGCAGTACTTC
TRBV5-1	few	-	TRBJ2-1	CASSLGPPPNEQFF	TGCGCCAGCAGCTTGGGGCCCCCTCCCAATGAGCAGTTCTTC
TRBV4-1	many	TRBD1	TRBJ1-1	CASSQERYRGNTEAFF	TGCGCCAGCAGCCAAGAACGTTACAGGGGGAACACTGAAGCTTTCTTT
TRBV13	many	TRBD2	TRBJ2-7	CASSSGGSIVRQYF	TGTGCCAGCAGCTCGGGGGGTAGTATCGTTAGGCAGTACTTC
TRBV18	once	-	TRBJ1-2	CASLPGGSDGYTF	TGTGCCAGCCTCCCTGGTGGGAGCGATGGCTACACCTTC
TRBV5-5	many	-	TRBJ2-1	CASTVRYNEQFF	TGTGCCAGCACAGTCCGCTACAATGAGCAGTTCTTC
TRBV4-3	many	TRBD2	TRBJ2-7	CASSHGTSGLSSYEQYF	TGCGCCAGCAGCCACGGGACTAGCGGGCTAAGCTCCTACGAGCAGTACTTC